This TCR beta chain was sequenced for a study of blood T cell repertoires in COVID-19. As for the study in general: Some COVID-19 samples were acute and others convalescent; all came from the United States, Italy and Spain.

Original processing methods: Amplified reference gene primers provided the basis for estimating nucleated cell counts. Produced via immunoSEQ multiplex PCR; TCRdb's table is partial and in-frame only. V, J and clone size are taken as reported in that table, and D and trimming were inferred from the DNA itself. Here the sample spans under 250,000 clones, 80% to 85% being singletons. Those enrolled, adults aged roughly 18 to 89 years, came from 25 or so US areas. Clinical history as reported by participants underpinned cohort assignment. Trimming stripped 1 base from V and 6 bases from J, with 20 bases between. The CDR3 length is 17 residues. The germline gives CDR1 LNHNV, CDR2 YYDKDF (reference sequence).

This receptor was obtained from a woman aged 45-59 years with acute COVID-19. The specimen sequenced was PBMCs or T cells enriched from blood (not recorded which). V gene TRBV15 combines with J gene TRBJ2-3; no clear D. CDR3: CATSRGVANDPVDTQYF. The CDR3, as DNA: TGTGCCACCAGCAGAGGGGTAGCTAACGACCCGGTTGATACGCAGTATTTT.